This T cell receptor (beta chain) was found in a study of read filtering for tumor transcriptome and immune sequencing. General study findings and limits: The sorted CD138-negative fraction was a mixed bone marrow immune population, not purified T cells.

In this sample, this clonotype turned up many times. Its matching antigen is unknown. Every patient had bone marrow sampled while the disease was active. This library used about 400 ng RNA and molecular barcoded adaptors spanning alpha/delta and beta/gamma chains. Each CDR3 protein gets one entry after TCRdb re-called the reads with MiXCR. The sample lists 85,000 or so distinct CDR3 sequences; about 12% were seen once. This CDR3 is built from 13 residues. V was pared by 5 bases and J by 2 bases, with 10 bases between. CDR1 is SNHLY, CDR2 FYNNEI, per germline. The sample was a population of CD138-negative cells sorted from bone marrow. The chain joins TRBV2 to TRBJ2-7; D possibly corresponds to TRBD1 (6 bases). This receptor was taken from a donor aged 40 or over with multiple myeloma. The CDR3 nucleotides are TGTGCCAGCAGTTCCGGACAGCCCTACGAGCAGTACTTC. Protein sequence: CASSSGQPYEQYF.